Listed below are T cell receptor beta chains from one sample, sequenced in a study of blood T cells in healthy people across ages. TCRdb reprocessed the 5' RACE reads via MiXCR and lists one record per CDR3 protein. The table includes about 780,000 distinct CDR3 sequences, around 45% detected once. The sequenced material came from blood. These receptors were collected from a man older than 75 in good health. CDR3s include the opening cysteine and the closing phenylalanine or tryptophan. The order of the fields is clone size, V gene, J gene, D gene, CDR3 DNA, CDR3 protein. The D gene is left open where the match is weak. Where a row states a size, it is once, few, many or the class of an expanded clone; other rows omit it.

-	TRBV12-3/TRBV12-4	TRBJ1-2	-	TGTGCCAGCAAGCCGGCAGGAGGGGGCTATGGCTACACCTTC	CASKPAGGGYGYTF
few	TRBV7-2	TRBJ2-1	TRBD2	TGTGCCAGCAGCTTCCTTAGCGGGACGGCATCCTACAATGAGCAGTTCTTC	CASSFLSGTASYNEQFF
many	TRBV29-1	TRBJ2-5	TRBD1	TGCAGCGTCGACGACAGGGGAGAGACCCAGTACTTC	CSVDDRGETQYF
-	TRBV11-3	TRBJ2-7	-	TGTGCCAGCAGCAAAGACGAGAACGAGCAGTACTTC	CASSKDENEQYF
few	TRBV2	TRBJ2-6	TRBD1	TGTGCCAGCAGGGGGACAGGCCGGGGTATCATTGGGGCCAACGTCCTGACTTTC	CASRGTGRGIIGANVLTF
-	TRBV14	TRBJ2-4	-	TGTGCCAGCAGCCAAGGGGGACTAGCCAAAAACATTCAGTACTTC	CASSQGGLAKNIQYF
-	TRBV5-1	TRBJ2-5	TRBD2	TGCGCCAGCAGACCGGGGGGAACGTTCAACAATGAGCAGTACTTC	CASRPGGTFNNEQYF
-	TRBV29-1	TRBJ1-2	-	TGCAGCGTTGAAGGTCAGCTTGAGAACTATGGCTACACCTTC	CSVEGQLENYGYTF
many	TRBV7-2	TRBJ2-7	TRBD1	TGTGCCAGCAGCTCTGGGACAGGGGACTACGAGCAGTACTTC	CASSSGTGDYEQYF
-	TRBV15	TRBJ1-4	-	TGTGCCACCAGCAGGAGTGCAACTAATGAAAAACTGTTTTTT	CATSRSATNEKLFF
-	TRBV12-5	TRBJ1-2	TRBD1	TGTGCTAGTGGCCTGGGAGCGGGACAGGCTAATGGCTACACCTTC	CASGLGAGQANGYTF
-	TRBV5-1	TRBJ2-7	TRBD1	TGCGCCAGCGGACAGACAGGGGCCAACGAGCAGTACTTC	CASGQTGANEQYF
-	TRBV7-2	TRBJ2-4	-	TGTGCCAGCAGCTTTATCCGGGCAGGGTTTGGAAACATTCAGTACTTC	CASSFIRAGFGNIQYF
-	TRBV20-1	TRBJ2-1	TRBD2	TGCAGTGCTAGAGGTCACCCCCTAGCGGGGTCCTACAATGAGCAGTTCTTC	CSARGHPLAGSYNEQFF
-	TRBV7-9	TRBJ1-1	TRBD1	TGTGCCAGCAGCTCGGACAGGGGGCCCTGGGGAACTGAAGCTTTCTTT	CASSSDRGPWGTEAFF
-	TRBV6-5	TRBJ2-1	-	TGTGCCAGCAGTCCCCTCGGGAACGCCAATGAGCAGTTCTTC	CASSPLGNANEQFF
-	TRBV7-9	TRBJ2-3	TRBD1	TGTGCCAGCAGCTTTCTCCGGGACAGGGATTCCCCAGATACGCAGTATTTT	CASSFLRDRDSPDTQYF
-	TRBV12-3/TRBV12-4	TRBJ2-7	-	TGTGCCAGCACCCCTTCCGGGACGAACAATGAGCAGTACTTC	CASTPSGTNNEQYF
few	TRBV7-2	TRBJ1-4	-	TGTGCCAGCAGCGGCAAGGAGGGCACCTCTAATGAAAAACTGTTTTTT	CASSGKEGTSNEKLFF
-	TRBV6-6	TRBJ2-5	TRBD2	TGTGCCAGCAAGGCCGGGGCTAGCGGGAGGCGAGAGACCCAGTACTTC	CASKAGASGRRETQYF
-	TRBV5-1	TRBJ2-3	TRBD1	TGCGCCAGCACGACAGGGGCCAGCACAGATACGCAGTATTTT	CASTTGASTDTQYF
few	TRBV20-1	TRBJ2-4	-	TGCAGTGCTATTGCCTCCGGTGGGCAGGGGCTGAGGGAAAACATTCAGTACTTC	CSAIASGGQGLRENIQYF
many	TRBV4-2	TRBJ2-2	TRBD2	TGTGCCAGCAGCCAGGGGCGGGAGGACCTCACCGGGGAGCTGTTTTTT	CASSQGREDLTGELFF
-	TRBV15	TRBJ2-7	TRBD2	TGTGCCACCAGCAGGGCTAGACTAGCGGCACCCTACGAGCAGTACTTC	CATSRARLAAPYEQYF
-	TRBV24-1	TRBJ2-7	TRBD1	TGTGCCACCAGTGACTCCACCGGGACAGGGGTAGGCCGGGAGCAGTACTTC	CATSDSTGTGVGREQYF
-	TRBV7-2	TRBJ2-5	-	TGTGCCAGCAGCACCTCTACGAGAGAGACCCAGTACTTC	CASSTSTRETQYF
-	TRBV27	TRBJ1-2	-	TGTGCCAGCAGTCGTGGATCGGGGAGAAACTATGGCTACACCTTC	CASSRGSGRNYGYTF
-	TRBV28	TRBJ2-5	-	TGTGCCAGCAGTCCGTACGAAGAGACCCAGTACTTC	CASSPYEETQYF
-	TRBV5-1	TRBJ2-2	-	TGCGCCAGCAGCTTAGGACAGATAACCACCGGGGAGCTGTTTTTT	CASSLGQITTGELFF
-	TRBV29-1	TRBJ2-3	TRBD1	TGCAGCGTAAACAGGGGGGATACGCAGTATTTT	CSVNRGDTQYF